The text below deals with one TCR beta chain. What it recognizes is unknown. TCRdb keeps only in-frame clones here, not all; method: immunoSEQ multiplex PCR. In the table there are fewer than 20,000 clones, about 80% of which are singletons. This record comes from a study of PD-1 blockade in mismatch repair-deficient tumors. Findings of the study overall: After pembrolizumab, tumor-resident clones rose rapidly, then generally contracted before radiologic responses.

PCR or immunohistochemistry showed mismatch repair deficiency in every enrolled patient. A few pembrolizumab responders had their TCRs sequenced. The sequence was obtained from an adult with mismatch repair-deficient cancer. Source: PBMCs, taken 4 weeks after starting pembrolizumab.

The CDR3 DNA reads TGTGCCAGCGGGGGGCTAGCGGGAGTAGGGTACGAGCAGTACTTC. As protein: CASGGLAGVGYEQYF. This chain uses TRBV25-1 with TRBJ2-7; 10 positions match TRBD2. Germline CDR1 and CDR2: MGHDK and SYGVNS. The CDR3 totals 15 residues. The ends lost 8 bases at V and 4 bases at J; junction bases unmatched: 11.